A selection of T cell receptor beta chains follows, all from one sample in a study of Ad26.COV2.S vaccination and SARS-CoV-2 variants. Sequencing used immunoSEQ multiplex PCR; TCRdb keeps in-frame clones, though not all of them. The table lists 300,000 to 400,000 clones, around 85% of them singletons. The sequenced sample was peripheral blood, obtained in a trial of Ad26.COV2.S vaccine versus placebo. Source of these receptors: a person aged 18 to 65 who received the Ad26.COV2.S COVID-19 vaccine or a placebo. The CDR3 runs from the conserved cysteine through the conserved F or W. A D gene is named only where the DNA matches it firmly. Rows give clone size only sometimes, using once, few, many, or a class for an expanded clone.

clone size	V gene	D gene	J gene	CDR3 protein	CDR3 DNA
-	TRBV7-9	-	TRBJ1-1	CASSFTGNTEAFF	TGTGCCAGCAGCTTCACAGGGAACACTGAAGCTTTCTTT
-	TRBV7-9	-	TRBJ2-7	CASSETGGSYEQYF	TGTGCCAGCAGCGAGACAGGCGGATCCTACGAGCAGTACTTC
-	TRBV10-2	-	TRBJ1-4	CAMAGSPNEKLFF	TGCGCCATGGCAGGGAGTCCTAATGAAAAACTGTTTTTT
few	TRBV11-2	TRBD1	TRBJ2-7	CASSTDRGPYEQYF	TGTGCCAGCAGCACGGACAGGGGTCCCTACGAGCAGTACTTC
-	TRBV7-2	TRBD1	TRBJ1-6	CASSLRQGVRSPLHF	TGTGCCAGCAGCTTAAGACAGGGGGTTCGGTCACCCCTCCACTTT
few	TRBV5-4	-	TRBJ2-4	CASSLGNRAGGKNIQYF	TGTGCCAGCAGCTTGGGGAACAGGGCCGGGGGCAAAAACATTCAGTACTTC
-	TRBV4-1	-	TRBJ1-1	CASSQAVGLNEAFF	TGCGCCAGCAGCCAAGCGGTGGGGCTTAATGAAGCTTTCTTT
-	TRBV5-1	-	TRBJ1-1	CASKGGADTEAFF	TGCGCCAGCAAGGGAGGTGCAGACACTGAAGCTTTCTTT
-	TRBV28	-	TRBJ1-4	CASSPTGRVTNEKLFF	TGTGCCAGCAGTCCCACGGGGAGGGTAACTAATGAAAAACTGTTTTTT
once	TRBV28	TRBD1	TRBJ1-2	CASRETGTTNYGYTF	TGTGCCAGCAGGGAGACAGGGACCACTAACTATGGCTACACCTTC
-	TRBV7-3	-	TRBJ1-1	CASSLSFVRNTEAFF	TGTGCCAGCAGCTTATCGTTTGTCAGAAACACTGAAGCTTTCTTT
-	TRBV5-4	-	TRBJ2-5	CASSFRGETQYF	TGTGCCAGCAGCTTTCGGGGCGAGACCCAGTACTTC
many	TRBV27	-	TRBJ1-1	CASMGGYTEAFF	TGTGCCAGCATGGGGGGTTACACTGAAGCTTTCTTT
-	TRBV5-6	-	TRBJ2-5	CASSLTGLGETQYF	TGTGCCAGCAGCTTAACAGGGTTGGGAGAGACCCAGTACTTC
-	TRBV28	TRBD1	TRBJ1-2	CASTQGGIDYGYTF	TGTGCCAGCACTCAGGGGGGGATAGACTATGGCTACACCTTC
-	TRBV3-1/TRBV3-2	-	TRBJ1-6	CASSPSSSPLHF	TGTGCCAGCAGCCCCTCTTCTTCACCCCTCCACTTT
-	TRBV7-6	TRBD1	TRBJ2-7	CASSPEPGQVATLQYF	TGTGCCAGCAGCCCCGAACCGGGACAGGTAGCTACCCTCCAGTACTTC
-	TRBV2	-	TRBJ1-2	CASSRGYGYTF	TGTGCCAGCAGCCGGGGGTATGGCTACACCTTC
-	TRBV18	TRBD2	TRBJ2-3	CASSPSQRGLDTQYF	TGTGCCAGCTCACCATCTCAGCGGGGCTTAGATACGCAGTATTTT
-	TRBV11-1	TRBD1	TRBJ2-1	CASSIGRGSYNEQFF	TGTGCCAGCAGCATAGGCAGGGGGTCCTACAATGAGCAGTTCTTC
-	TRBV13	TRBD2	TRBJ2-2	CASSLQLAGTGELFF	TGTGCCAGCAGCTTACAACTAGCGGGGACCGGGGAGCTGTTTTTT
-	TRBV28	TRBD2	TRBJ2-1	CASSTASGGAGNEQFF	TGTGCCAGCAGTACCGCTAGCGGGGGGGCAGGTAATGAGCAGTTCTTC
-	TRBV10-1	TRBD2	TRBJ2-1	CASSESVRGTYNEQFF	TGCGCCAGCAGTGAGTCGGTGCGGGGGACCTACAATGAGCAGTTCTTC
-	TRBV11-2	-	TRBJ2-3	CASSLSVTDTQYF	TGTGCCAGCAGCCTCTCTGTTACAGATACGCAGTATTTT
-	TRBV5-6	TRBD2	TRBJ2-1	CASSGTSGGMYEQFF	TGTGCCAGCAGCGGGACTAGCGGGGGAATGTATGAGCAGTTCTTC
once	TRBV12-3/TRBV12-4	-	TRBJ1-5	CASTDYKTRSQHF	TGTGCCAGCACCGACTACAAAACACGAAGCCAGCATTTT
-	TRBV9	-	TRBJ2-3	CASSVGPLNTQYF	TGTGCCAGCAGCGTAGGGCCATTAAATACGCAGTATTTT
-	TRBV19	-	TRBJ1-6	CASSIQNNSPLHF	TGTGCCAGTAGTATACAGAATAATTCACCCCTCCACTTT
-	TRBV9	TRBD1	TRBJ1-4	CASSVAPGQGEKLFF	TGTGCCAGCAGCGTAGCACCGGGACAGGGAGAAAAACTGTTTTTT
-	TRBV6-6	-	TRBJ2-1	CASSYGTPGKKEQFF	TGTGCCAGCAGTTACGGGACACCCGGTAAAAAGGAGCAGTTCTTC
-	TRBV5-4	-	TRBJ1-1	CASSLFPTVGAEAFF	TGTGCCAGCAGCTTGTTCCCCACGGTTGGGGCTGAAGCTTTCTTT
-	TRBV11-1	TRBD2	TRBJ2-7	CASSLWGGTYEQYF	TGTGCCAGCAGCTTATGGGGGGGAACCTACGAGCAGTACTTC
-	TRBV5-4	-	TRBJ1-1	CASLNQGSPEAFF	TGTGCCAGCCTAAACCAGGGGTCCCCCGAAGCTTTCTTT
-	TRBV3-1/TRBV3-2	-	TRBJ2-7	CASSHTDRSSYEQYF	TGTGCCAGCAGCCATACGGACAGATCCTCCTACGAGCAGTACTTC
-	TRBV28	-	TRBJ2-2	CASSPPELAGELFF	TGTGCCAGCAGTCCCCCGGAATTAGCCGGGGAGCTGTTTTTT
-	TRBV28	-	TRBJ1-1	CASSPGTGAFF	TGTGCCAGCAGCCCCGGGACTGGGGCTTTCTTT
-	TRBV2	TRBD2	TRBJ2-7	CASSDTLAVSSYEQYF	TGTGCCAGCAGTGATACACTAGCGGTGAGCTCCTACGAGCAGTACTTC
-	TRBV6-6	-	TRBJ1-3	CASSFRPREGNTIYF	TGTGCCAGCAGTTTCAGGCCCCGGGAGGGAAACACCATATATTTT
-	TRBV6-2/TRBV6-3	-	TRBJ2-1	CASSYEGGNNEQFF	TGTGCCAGCAGTTACGAGGGGGGGAACAATGAGCAGTTCTTC
once	TRBV7-2	-	TRBJ1-1	CASRGGGGRTEAFF	TGTGCCAGCAGAGGGGGTGGGGGTAGGACTGAAGCTTTCTTT
-	TRBV7-8	TRBD1	TRBJ2-7	CASSLDRGLGEQYF	TGTGCCAGCAGCTTAGACAGGGGCTTGGGAGAGCAGTACTTC
-	TRBV18	-	TRBJ2-6	CASSPVGNTGANVLTF	TGTGCCAGCTCACCTGTGGGAAACACTGGGGCCAACGTCCTGACTTTC
-	TRBV14	-	TRBJ2-5	CASSQDWRGMETQYF	TGTGCCAGCAGCCAAGATTGGCGGGGAATGGAGACCCAGTACTTC
-	TRBV9	TRBD1	TRBJ1-1	CASSVAGQGNTEAFF	TGTGCCAGCAGCGTAGCGGGACAGGGGAACACTGAAGCTTTCTTT
-	TRBV6-5	-	TRBJ1-2	CASSYSSPTNYGYTF	TGTGCCAGCAGTTACTCATCACCGACTAACTATGGCTACACCTTC
-	TRBV18	-	TRBJ1-3	CASSPSRAGSHRGNTIYF	TGTGCCAGCTCACCAAGTCGAGCAGGTTCCCACCGTGGAAACACCATATATTTT
-	TRBV7-9	-	TRBJ2-3	CATHGTGSDTDTQYF	TGTGCCACCCATGGAACCGGGTCGGACACAGATACGCAGTATTTT
-	TRBV5-1	TRBD1	TRBJ1-4	CASSLWGQGNEKLFF	TGCGCCAGCAGCTTATGGGGACAGGGAAATGAAAAACTGTTTTTT
-	TRBV28	-	TRBJ2-1	CASSSSLAPGYNEQFF	TGTGCCAGCAGTTCGTCACTCGCCCCAGGGTACAATGAGCAGTTCTTC
-	TRBV18	-	TRBJ1-5	CASSPGQSNQPQHF	TGTGCCAGCTCACCAGGACAGAGCAATCAGCCCCAGCATTTT
-	TRBV4-2	-	TRBJ2-3	CASSQDPTDTQYF	TGTGCCAGCAGCCAAGATCCCACAGATACGCAGTATTTT